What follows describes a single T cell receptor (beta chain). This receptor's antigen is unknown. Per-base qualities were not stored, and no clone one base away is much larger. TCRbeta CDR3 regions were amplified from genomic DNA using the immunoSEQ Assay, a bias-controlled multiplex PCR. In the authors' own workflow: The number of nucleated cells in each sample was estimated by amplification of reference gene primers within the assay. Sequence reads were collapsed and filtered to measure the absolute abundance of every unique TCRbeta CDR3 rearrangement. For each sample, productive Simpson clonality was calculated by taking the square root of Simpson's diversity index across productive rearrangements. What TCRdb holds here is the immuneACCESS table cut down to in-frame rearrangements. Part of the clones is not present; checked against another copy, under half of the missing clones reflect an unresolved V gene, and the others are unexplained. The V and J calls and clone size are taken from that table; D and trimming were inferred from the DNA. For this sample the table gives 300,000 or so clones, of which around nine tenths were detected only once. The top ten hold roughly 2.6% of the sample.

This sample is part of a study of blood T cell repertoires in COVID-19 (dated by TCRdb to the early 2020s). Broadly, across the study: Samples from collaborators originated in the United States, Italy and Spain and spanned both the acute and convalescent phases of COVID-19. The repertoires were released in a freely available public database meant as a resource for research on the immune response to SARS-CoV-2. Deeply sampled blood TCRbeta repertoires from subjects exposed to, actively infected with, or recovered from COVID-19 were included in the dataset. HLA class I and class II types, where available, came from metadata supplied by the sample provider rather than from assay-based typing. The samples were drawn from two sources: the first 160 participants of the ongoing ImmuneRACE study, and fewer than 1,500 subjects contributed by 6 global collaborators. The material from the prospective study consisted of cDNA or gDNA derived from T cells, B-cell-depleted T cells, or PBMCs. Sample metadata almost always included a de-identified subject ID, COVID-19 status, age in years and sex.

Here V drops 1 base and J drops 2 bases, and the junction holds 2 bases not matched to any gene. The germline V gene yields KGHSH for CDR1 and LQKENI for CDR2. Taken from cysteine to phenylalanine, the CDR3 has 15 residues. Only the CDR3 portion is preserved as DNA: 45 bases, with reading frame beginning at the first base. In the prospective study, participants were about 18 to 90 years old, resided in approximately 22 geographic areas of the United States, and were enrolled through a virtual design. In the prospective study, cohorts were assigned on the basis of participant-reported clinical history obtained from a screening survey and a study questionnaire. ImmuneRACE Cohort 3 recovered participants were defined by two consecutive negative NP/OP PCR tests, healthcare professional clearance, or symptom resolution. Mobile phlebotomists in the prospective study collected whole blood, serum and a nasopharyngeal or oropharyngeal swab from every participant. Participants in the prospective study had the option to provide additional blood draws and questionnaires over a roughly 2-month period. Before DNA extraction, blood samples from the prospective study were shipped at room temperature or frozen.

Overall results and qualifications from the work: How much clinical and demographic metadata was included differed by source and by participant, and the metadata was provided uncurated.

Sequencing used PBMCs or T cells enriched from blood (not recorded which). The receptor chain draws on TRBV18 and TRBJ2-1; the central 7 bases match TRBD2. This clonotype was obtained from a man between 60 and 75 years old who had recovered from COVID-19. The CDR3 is CASSPRAGAYNEQFF. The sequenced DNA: TGTGCCAGCTCACCACGGGCGGGGGCCTACAATGAGCAGTTCTTC. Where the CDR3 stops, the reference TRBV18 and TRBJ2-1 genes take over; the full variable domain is NAGVMQNPRHLVRRRGQEARLRCSPMKGHSHVYWYRQLPEEGLKFMVYLQKENIIDESGMPKERFSAEFPKEGPSILRIQQVVRGDSAAYFCASSPRAGAYNEQFFGPGTRLTVL.